The T cell receptor beta chain under discussion was sequenced for a study of early T cells in non-severe SARS-CoV-2 infection. Study-wide context: Bulk RNA isolated from unsorted whole blood underwent sequencing; chains were not paired.

Using its own MiXCR run on the 5' RACE reads, TCRdb lists one record per CDR3 protein. This table holds roughly 86,000 distinct CDR3 sequences, approximately 14% found once. Sequencing used whole blood. This TCR was recovered from an adult who was a healthcare worker with PCR-confirmed SARS-CoV-2 infection or an uninfected control (not recorded which).

This chain's CDR3 is CASSVSGGEAYGYTF. The CDR3 coding sequence is TGTGCCAGCAGCGTATCTGGGGGCGAAGCCTATGGCTACACCTTC. This chain joins TRBV9 and TRBJ1-2, with D possibly TRBD1 on 6 matching bases. The CDR3 spans 15 residues. Germline V CDR1 and CDR2: SGDLS, YYNGEE. Trimming took 1 base from V and 4 from J, leaving 14 bases between them.